The 28 T cell receptor beta chains reported below all come from one sample, sequenced in a study of blood T cell repertoires in COVID-19. The data were produced by immunoSEQ multiplex PCR, yet TCRdb's version contains in-frame clones alone and is incomplete. The sample consists of 80,000 or so clones, roughly 78% of them appearing once. What was sequenced was peripheral blood. The receptors were sampled from a man aged 55 to 69 with acute or convalescent COVID-19.

This rearrangement joins TRBV19 to TRBJ2-2; the D gene is possibly TRBD2 (6 bases). CDR3 length equals 13 residues. V dropped 4 bases and J dropped 9 bases, with 12 bases sitting between them. Looked up from germline, CDR1 is LNHDA and CDR2 is SQIVND (reference sequence). Here the CDR3 reads CASSRVGGRELFF. CDR3 nucleotides: TGTGCCAGTAGTAGAGTCGGGGGTCGGGAGCTGTTTTTT.

This chain joins TRBV7-3 and TRBJ2-7, with D possibly matching TRBD2 (5 bases). The CDR3 spans 15 residues. Germline V CDR1 and CDR2: SGHTA, FQGTGA. Trimming took 3 bases from V and 2 from J, leaving 14 bases between them. The CDR3 DNA is TGTGCCAGCAGCTTTCAAGAGGGTCAACCCTACGAGCAGTACTTC. Its protein product is CASSFQEGQPYEQYF.

This chain links TRBV19 with TRBJ2-5; D is perhaps TRBD2 (6 bases). V gave up 6 bases and J gave up 4 bases, with 15 bases separating them. CDR1 is LNHDA, CDR2 SQIVND, per germline (reference sequence). The length of the CDR3 is 14 residues. The CDR3 region has the DNA TGTGCCAGTAGCCTAGGGGTCGGGGGAGAGACCCAGTACTTC. It codes for CASSLGVGGETQYF.

V is TRBV6-2 or TRBV6-3 and J is TRBJ2-1; 10 bases align to TRBD2. The germline gives CDR1 MNHEY, CDR2 SVGEGT. This CDR3 spans 16 amino acids. With 5 bases clipped from V and 6 bases from J, the junction kept 10 bases outside the gene matches. CDR3 sequence reads: CASSPPGLAGVNEQFF. As DNA, the CDR3 is TGTGCCAGCAGTCCCCCGGGGCTAGCGGGAGTCAATGAGCAGTTCTTC.

In its sample, this clone was seen once. The J gene is TRBJ2-3, the V gene TRBV12-5; a possible D gene is TRBD2 (6 bases). V lost 1 base and J lost 11, with 13 bases in between. CDR1 is LGHNT and CDR2 is FRNRAP in the germline V gene. The CDR3 totals 13 residues. CDR3: CASGLGPYGGQYF. CDR3 bases: TGTGCTAGTGGTTTGGGACCTTACGGGGGGCAGTATTTT.

The chain couples TRBV11-2 to TRBJ2-3; D perhaps matches TRBD2 (6 bases). Germline values: CDR1 SGHAT, CDR2 FQNNGV. The CDR3 sequence is 15 residues long. Trimming cost V 8 bases and J 4 bases, with 19 bases left between them. The CDR3 bases are TGTGCCAGCCACCGGGACTTTCTTGTCGCAGATACGCAGTATTTT. It yields the protein CASHRDFLVADTQYF.

This sequence joins TRBV5-1 and TRBJ2-3; maybe TRBD1 (6 bases). Germline V CDR1 and CDR2: SGHRS, YFSETQ. The CDR3 consists of 14 residues. V shed 4 bases and J shed 4 bases, with 13 bases lying between them. The CDR3 DNA is TGCGCCAGCAGCCTACAGGGTTATGCAGATACGCAGTATTTT. Its translation: CASSLQGYADTQYF.

The rearrangement joins TRBV19 to TRBJ2-2, with a tentative D call TRBD1 (5 bases). CDR1 and CDR2 (germline): LNHDA, SQIVND (reference sequence). The length of the CDR3 is 14 residues. Trimming left V 3 bases short and J 4 bases short, with 9 bases between. The CDR3 spells CASSIGRATGELFF. The CDR3 nucleotides are TGTGCCAGTAGTATTGGCAGGGCCACCGGGGAGCTGTTTTTT. The entire variable domain, with the rest obtained from reference TRBV19 and TRBJ2-2, is as follows: DGGITQSPKYLFRKEGQNVTLSCEQNLNHDAMYWYRQDPGQGLRLIYYSQIVNDFQKGDIAEGYSVSREKKESFPLTVTSAQKNPTAFYLCASSIGRATGELFFGEGSRLTVL.

This clone was seen a single time. This chain uses TRBV7-9 with TRBJ1-1; no definite D call. Germline CDR1 reads SEHNR; CDR2 reads FQNEAQ (reference sequence). The CDR3 runs 14 residues. Trimming shortened V by 2 bases and J by 5 bases, and 12 bases separated the two germline ends. CDR3 loop: CASSLTTGWTEAFF. The CDR3 DNA reads TGTGCCAGCAGCTTAACTACGGGGTGGACTGAAGCTTTCTTT.

This chain joins TRBV6-2 or TRBV6-3 and TRBJ1-5; TRBD1 matches 11 bases. V was clipped by 0 bases and J by 2 bases; unmatched bases: 3. The CDR3 totals 17 residues. The V gene's germline CDR1 is MNHEY and CDR2 SVGEGT. The CDR3 DNA reads TGTGCCAGCAGTTACTCGGGACAGGGGGATGGCAATCAGCCCCAGCATTTT. This translates into CASSYSGQGDGNQPQHF.

This chain uses TRBV5-1 with TRBJ2-6, with 10 bases fitting TRBD1. The junction had 7 bases not matched to a gene; V was cut back by 4 bases and J by 0 bases. This CDR3 has 18 residues. Germline-derived CDR1 and CDR2 are SGHRS and YFSETQ. Written as DNA, the CDR3 is TGCGCCAGCAGCCCGGGACAGGGGTTACCCTCTGGGGCCAACGTCCTGACTTTC. Its translation is CASSPGQGLPSGANVLTF. The full variable domain, completed using reference TRBV5-1 and TRBJ2-6, is KAGVTQTPRYLIKTRGQQVTLSCSPISGHRSVSWYQQTPGQGLQFLFEYFSETQRNKGNFPGRFSGRQFSNSRSEMNVSTLELGDSALYLCASSPGQGLPSGANVLTFGAGSRLTVL.

The chain carries TRBV2 and TRBJ2-5, with TRBD2 matching 8 bases. Trimming took 4 bases from V and 0 from J; bases not matched to a gene: 4. The germline gives CDR1 SNHLY, CDR2 FYNNEI. This CDR3 spans 15 amino acids. CDR3 loop: CASSGERGNQETQYF. DNA for the CDR3: TGTGCCAGCAGTGGGGAGCGGGGGAACCAAGAGACCCAGTACTTC.

In this sample, this clone turned up a few times. The genes are TRBV27 and TRBJ1-2; TRBD1 might be the D (6 bases). The CDR3 totals 13 residues. V lost 6 bases, J lost 5 bases, and 13 bases lay in between. Germline assignment: CDR1 MNHEY and CDR2 SMNVEV (reference sequence). CDR3 protein: CASRQGFEYGYTF. Written as DNA, the CDR3 is TGTGCCAGCAGACAGGGTTTCGAGTATGGCTACACCTTC.

Here the CDR3 DNA reads TGTGCCAGCAGTCCCAGGGGGCTCCCGGGGGATGAGCAGTTCTTC. Its protein is CASSPRGLPGDEQFF. The chain employs TRBV28 and TRBJ2-1; 8 nucleotides line up with TRBD1. Germline CDR1 and CDR2: MDHEN and SYDVKM. This CDR3 has 15 residues. With V trimmed by 5 bases and J by 8 bases, 11 bases remained unmatched.

The chain is built from TRBV9 and TRBJ1-3, with D possibly TRBD1 on 6 matching bases. The germline V and J ends were trimmed by 4 bases and 0 bases, with 14 bases remaining between them. From germline, CDR1 is SGDLS and CDR2 YYNGEE. The CDR3 has 16 residues. DNA for the CDR3: TGTGCCAGCAGCACACAGGGCCCGAACTCTGGAAACACCATATATTTT. Protein: CASSTQGPNSGNTIYF.

The genes are TRBV6-5 and TRBJ2-1; no clear D. CDR1 MNHEY and CDR2 SVGAGI come from the germline V gene. V was shortened by 5 bases and J by 7 bases, with 9 bases between the two germline ends. The CDR3 length is 12 residues. CDR3 DNA: TGTGCCAGCAGTCCCTTTAGAAATGAGCAGTTCTTC. It codes for CASSPFRNEQFF.

The chain has TRBV27 and TRBJ2-1, with D uncertain. In germline, CDR1 is MNHEY, CDR2 SMNVEV (reference sequence). V gave up 4 bases and J gave up 0 bases, with 10 bases separating them. CDR3 length: 15 residues. CDR3 region: CASSSPGASYNEQFF. Here the CDR3 DNA reads TGTGCCAGCAGTTCGCCCGGTGCCTCCTACAATGAGCAGTTCTTC.

This chain connects TRBV19 to TRBJ1-3, with no clear D. In germline, CDR1 is LNHDA, CDR2 SQIVND (reference sequence). V lost 7 bases, J lost 0 bases, and 10 bases lay in between. The CDR3 length is 14 residues. The CDR3 loop is CASMSTDSGNTIYF. CDR3 sequence (DNA): TGTGCCAGTATGTCCACTGACTCTGGAAACACCATATATTTT.

This sequence joins TRBV28 and TRBJ2-5; tentative D call: TRBD2 (6 bases). CDR1 is MDHEN, CDR2 SYDVKM, per germline. The CDR3 consists of 15 residues. The V end lost 7 bases, the J end lost 2 bases, and 17 bases lay between the germline ends. The CDR3, as DNA: TGTGCCAGCACCTTTAGGTCCGGAGGGCAAGAGACCCAGTACTTC. As protein: CASTFRSGGQETQYF.

The gene calls are TRBV5-8 and TRBJ2-3; D gene ambiguous. The V gene lost 0 bases and the J gene lost 0 bases, with 8 bases spanning the gap. The CDR3 runs to 15 residues. CDR1 is SGHTS, CDR2 YDEGEE, per germline. The chain's CDR3 is CASSLARLSTDTQYF. CDR3 nucleotide sequence: TGTGCCAGCAGCTTGGCCCGACTCAGCACAGATACGCAGTATTTT.

The chain uses TRBV7-9 and TRBJ1-1, with 8 bases fitting TRBD1. The V and J ends lost 2 bases and 6 bases, in that order; junction bases with no gene match: 11. The CDR3 has 16 residues. CDR1 is SEHNR and CDR2 is FQNEAQ in the germline V gene (reference sequence). The DNA for the CDR3 is TGTGCCAGCAGCTTAATGACAGGGGCAGGGGAGGCTGAAGCTTTCTTT. It specifies CASSLMTGAGEAEAFF.

The gene calls are TRBV11-2 and TRBJ2-2; tentatively, D is TRBD2 (6 bases). The V gene's germline CDR1 is SGHAT and CDR2 FQNNGV. The CDR3 covers 16 residues. V was pared by 2 bases and J by 4 bases, with 14 bases between. The CDR3 bases are TGTGCCAGCAGCTTACGTCTGGCGGGGCCCACCGGGGAGCTGTTTTTT. Protein product: CASSLRLAGPTGELFF. Full variable domain (missing parts from reference TRBV11-2 and TRBJ2-2): EAGVAQSPRYKIIEKRQSVAFWCNPISGHATLYWYQQILGQGPKLLIQFQNNGVVDDSQLPKDRFSAERLKGVDSTLKIQPAKLEDSAVYLCASSLRLAGPTGELFFGEGSRLTVL.

The rearrangement uses TRBV6-5 and TRBJ2-4; weak D call: TRBD2 (6 bases). CDR1 is MNHEY, CDR2 SVGAGI, per germline. Between the trimmed V and J ends, which lost 2 bases and 4 bases, there was a span of 6 bases. The CDR3 is 13 amino acids. The CDR3 nucleotides read TGTGCCAGCAGTTACCGGGAGAAAAACATTCAGTACTTC. Its translation: CASSYREKNIQYF.

The chain uses TRBV30 and TRBJ2-1; 7 bases match TRBD1. Germline CDR1 reads GTSNPN; CDR2 reads SVGIG (reference sequence). V gave up 1 base and J gave up 10 bases; unmatched junction bases: 4. This CDR3 is 12 amino acids long. CDR3 coding DNA: TGTGCCTGGAGTGGACAGGGCGGCGAGCAGTTCTTC. It encodes CAWSGQGGEQFF.

With respect to this clone: One end of the junction fails to match germline, which may point to a read error. The chain recombines TRBV19 with TRBJ2-1, with TRBD2 as a possible D gene (6 bases). There are 14 residues in the CDR3. Germline-derived CDR1 and CDR2 are LNHDA and SQIVND (reference sequence). CDR3 nucleotide sequence: TGTGCCAGTAGTTTAGAGCGGGTGGGCAATGAGCAGTTCTTC. Its translation is CASSLERVGNEQFF.

The CDR3 spells CASSKSGSSSDTQYF. CDR3 bases: TGTGCCAGCAGCAAGAGCGGGAGCAGCTCAGATACGCAGTATTTT. J is TRBJ2-3 and V is TRBV11-2; 8 bases fit TRBD2. With V trimmed by 5 bases and J by 4 bases, 8 bases remained unmatched. Germline CDR1 is SGHAT and CDR2 is FQNNGV. The CDR3 covers 15 residues. The whole variable domain, filled in from reference TRBV11-2 and TRBJ2-3, reads EAGVAQSPRYKIIEKRQSVAFWCNPISGHATLYWYQQILGQGPKLLIQFQNNGVVDDSQLPKDRFSAERLKGVDSTLKIQPAKLEDSAVYLCASSKSGSSSDTQYFGPGTRLTVL.

This clone was found a few times. Relative to the germline gene, one junction end is altered; a read error may explain this. This chain joins TRBV6-2 or TRBV6-3 and TRBJ2-7; D remains unclear. Per germline, CDR1 MNHEY and CDR2 SVGEGT. CDR3 size: 14 residues. The CDR3 DNA sequence: TGTGCCAGCAGTTACTCGAGAGTCGACACAATCCTACCGTTC. It yields the protein CASSYSRVDTILPF.

This clone was picked up one time. The gene calls are TRBV7-2 and TRBJ2-1; the match to TRBD2 covers 7 bases. Germline CDR1 is SGHTA and CDR2 is FQGNSA. The trim removed 3 bases at V and 3 bases at J, leaving 8 bases unmatched. The CDR3 length is 16 residues. The CDR3: CASSFNGGSGYNEQFF. CDR3 nucleotide sequence: TGTGCCAGCAGCTTTAACGGCGGGAGCGGCTACAATGAGCAGTTCTTC.